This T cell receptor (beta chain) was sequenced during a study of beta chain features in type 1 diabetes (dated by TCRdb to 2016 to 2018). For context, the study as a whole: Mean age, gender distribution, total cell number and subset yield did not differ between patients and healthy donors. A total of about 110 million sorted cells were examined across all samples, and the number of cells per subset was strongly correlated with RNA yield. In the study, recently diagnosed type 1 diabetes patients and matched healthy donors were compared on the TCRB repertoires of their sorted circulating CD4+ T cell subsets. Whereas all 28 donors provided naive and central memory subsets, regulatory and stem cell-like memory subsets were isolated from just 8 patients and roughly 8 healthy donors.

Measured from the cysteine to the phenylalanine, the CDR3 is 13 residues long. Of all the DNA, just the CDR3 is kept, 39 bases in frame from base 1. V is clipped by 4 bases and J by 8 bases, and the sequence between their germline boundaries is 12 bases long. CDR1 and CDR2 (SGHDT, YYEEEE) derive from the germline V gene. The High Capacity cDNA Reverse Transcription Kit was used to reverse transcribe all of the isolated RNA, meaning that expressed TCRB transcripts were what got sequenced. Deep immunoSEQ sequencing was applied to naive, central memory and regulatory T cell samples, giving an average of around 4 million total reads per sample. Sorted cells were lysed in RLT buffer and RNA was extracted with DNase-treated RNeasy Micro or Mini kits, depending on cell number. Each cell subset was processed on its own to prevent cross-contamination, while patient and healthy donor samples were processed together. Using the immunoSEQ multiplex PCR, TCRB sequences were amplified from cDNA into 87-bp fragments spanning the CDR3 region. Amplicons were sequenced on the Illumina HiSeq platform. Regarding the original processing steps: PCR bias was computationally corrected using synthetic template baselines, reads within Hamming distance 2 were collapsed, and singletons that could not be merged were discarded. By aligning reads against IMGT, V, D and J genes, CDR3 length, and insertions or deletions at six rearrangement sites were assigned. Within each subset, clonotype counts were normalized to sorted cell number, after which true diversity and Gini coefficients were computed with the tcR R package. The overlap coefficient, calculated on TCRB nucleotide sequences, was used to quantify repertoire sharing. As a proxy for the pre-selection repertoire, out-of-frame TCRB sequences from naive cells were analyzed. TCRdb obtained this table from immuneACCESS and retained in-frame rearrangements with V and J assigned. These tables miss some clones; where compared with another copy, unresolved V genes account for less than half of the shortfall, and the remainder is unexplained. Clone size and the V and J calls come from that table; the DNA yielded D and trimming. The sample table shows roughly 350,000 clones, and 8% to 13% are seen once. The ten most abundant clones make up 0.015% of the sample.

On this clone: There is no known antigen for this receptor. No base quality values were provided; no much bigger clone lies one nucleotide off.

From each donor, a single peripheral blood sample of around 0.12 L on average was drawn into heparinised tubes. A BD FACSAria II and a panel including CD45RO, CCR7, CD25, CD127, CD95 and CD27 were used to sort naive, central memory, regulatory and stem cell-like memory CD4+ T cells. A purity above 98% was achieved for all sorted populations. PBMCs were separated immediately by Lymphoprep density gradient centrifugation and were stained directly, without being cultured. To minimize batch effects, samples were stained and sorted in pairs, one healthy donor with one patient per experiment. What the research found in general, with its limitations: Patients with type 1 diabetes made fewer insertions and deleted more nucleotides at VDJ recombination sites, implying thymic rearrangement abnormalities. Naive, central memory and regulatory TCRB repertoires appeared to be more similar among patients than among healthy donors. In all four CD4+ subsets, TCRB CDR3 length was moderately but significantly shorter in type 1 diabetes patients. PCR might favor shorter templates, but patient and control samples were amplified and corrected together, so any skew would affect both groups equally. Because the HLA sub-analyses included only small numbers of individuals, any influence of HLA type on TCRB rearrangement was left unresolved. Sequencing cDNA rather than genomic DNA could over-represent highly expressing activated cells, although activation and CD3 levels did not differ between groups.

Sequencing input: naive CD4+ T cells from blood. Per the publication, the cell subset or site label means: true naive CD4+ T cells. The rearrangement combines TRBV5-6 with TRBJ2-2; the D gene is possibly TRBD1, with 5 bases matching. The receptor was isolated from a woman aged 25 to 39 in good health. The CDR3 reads CASSRDRRGELFF. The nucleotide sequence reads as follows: TGTGCCAGCAGCCGAGACAGACGGGGGGAGCTGTTTTTT.